These 27 T cell receptor beta chains were all obtained from the same sample, sequenced in a study of blood T cell repertoires in COVID-19 (dated by TCRdb to 2018 to 2020). Library construction relied on the immunoSEQ multiplex PCR assay. Entries here come from immuneACCESS through TCRdb and include only in-frame sequences with V and J called. Some clones fail to appear in such tables; in the studies checked, an unresolved V gene covers under half of the shortfall, and the cause of the remainder is unknown. Within this sample are just under 80,000 clones, with 80% of them counted one time only. The ten top clones hold roughly 4.8% of the sample. Source material: peripheral blood. All receptors derive from a woman in her sixties or seventies with acute or convalescent COVID-19.

The chain combines TRBV6-5 with TRBJ1-2; 7 nucleotides line up with TRBD1. Germline CDR1 is MNHEY and CDR2 is SVGAGI. Unmatched junction bases numbered 10, after V lost 10 bases and J lost 8 bases. This CDR3 region has 12 residues. The CDR3 DNA follows: TGTGCCATCACAATCCTACAGGGGGGCTACACCTTC. It is translated as CAITILQGGYTF.

This chain joins TRBV6-2 or TRBV6-3 and TRBJ1-1; 7 positions match TRBD1. Per germline, CDR1 MNHEY and CDR2 SVGEGT. V lost 5 bases, J lost 2 bases, and 11 bases stayed unmatched. The CDR3 loop spans 16 amino acids. CDR3 amino acids: CASSQTRGGINTEAFF. The DNA of the CDR3 is TGTGCCAGCAGTCAAACCCGAGGGGGCATAAACACTGAAGCTTTCTTT.

The CDR3 nucleotides are TGTGCCAGCAGCTCGGGGACTAGCGGAAACACAGATACGCAGTATTTT. Its protein product is CASSSGTSGNTDTQYF. The rearrangement uses TRBV7-3 and TRBJ2-3, with 11 bases lining up with TRBD2. CDR1 and CDR2 (germline): SGHTA, FQGTGA. The CDR3 sequence is 16 residues long. Trimming removed 4 bases from V and 2 bases from J; junction bases left unmatched: 5. Full variable domain (rest looked up from reference TRBV7-3 and TRBJ2-3): GAGVSQTPSNKVTEKGKYVELRCDPISGHTALYWYRQSLGQGPEFLIYFQGTGAADDSGLPNDRFFAVRPEGSVSTLKIQRTERGDSAVYLCASSSGTSGNTDTQYFGPGTRLTVL.

The chain is built from TRBV9 and TRBJ2-5; TRBD2 agrees at 7 bases. Trimming took 4 bases from V and 4 from J; bases not matched to a gene: 7. The CDR3 consists of 14 residues. Germline V gene lookup returns CDR1 SGDLS and CDR2 YYNGEE. The CDR3: CASSPRGGGETQYF. The CDR3 DNA is TGTGCCAGCAGCCCCCGGGGCGGGGGAGAGACCCAGTACTTC.

This chain joins TRBV6-5 and TRBJ2-5; D uncertain. V shed 5 bases and J shed 6 bases, with 10 bases lying between them. Germline CDR1 is MNHEY and CDR2 is SVGAGI. The CDR3 has 12 residues. The CDR3 loop is CASSPQAKTQYF. CDR3 sequence (DNA): TGTGCCAGCAGTCCTCAGGCGAAGACCCAGTACTTC.

The chain recombines TRBV4-3 with TRBJ2-2, with 10 bases identical to TRBD2. Germline V CDR1 and CDR2: LGHNA, YSLEER. The CDR3 contains 18 residues. V lost 0 bases and J lost 5; bases outside the gene matches: 9. This chain's CDR3 is CASSQDSPAGGQTGELFF. As DNA, the CDR3 is TGCGCCAGCAGCCAAGACAGCCCAGCGGGGGGGCAGACCGGGGAGCTGTTTTTT.

This chain joins TRBV12-3 or TRBV12-4 and TRBJ2-7; 7 nucleotides match TRBD2. The ends lost 8 bases at V and 2 bases at J; junction bases unmatched: 0. The CDR3 loop spans 11 amino acids. The CDR3 DNA is TGTGCCAGCGGGGGGGCCTACGAGCAGTACTTC. Translated: CASGGAYEQYF.

This sequence joins TRBV24-1 and TRBJ1-2; D gene uncertain. Trimming cost V 2 bases and J 13 bases, with 16 bases left between them. CDR3 length equals 13 residues. Germline CDR1 KGHDR, CDR2 SFDVKD. Written as DNA, the CDR3 is TGTGCCACCAGTGATTCTCTCGGGATTGGCCGCACCTTC. It yields the protein CATSDSLGIGRTF.

V usage is TRBV7-8 and J usage is TRBJ2-1, with 9 bases lining up with TRBD2. The CDR3 totals 16 residues. V lost 5 bases, J lost 4 bases, and 9 bases stayed unmatched. CDR1 and CDR2 (germline): SGHVS, FQNEAQ. The CDR3 bases are TGTGCCAGCAGCCCTAGGGTGCGGGGGGGTTACAATGAGCAGTTCTTC. It translates to CASSPRVRGGYNEQFF.

CDR3 loop: CASSYSRQGQEKLFF. CDR3 DNA sequence: TGTGCCAGCAGTTACTCGAGGCAGGGACAAGAAAAACTGTTTTTT. The V call is TRBV6-5, the J call TRBJ1-4; D may be TRBD1 (6 bases). V was shortened by 0 bases and J by 8 bases, with 13 bases between the two germline ends. CDR1 and CDR2 (germline): MNHEY, SVGAGI. The CDR3 is 15 amino acids.

The genes are TRBV7-9 and TRBJ1-1; 12 nucleotides agree with TRBD1. The J segment lost 4 bases and the V segment lost 3 bases, leaving 9 bases of the junction unmatched. Germline V CDR1 and CDR2: SEHNR, FQNEAQ (reference sequence). The CDR3 runs 17 residues. CDR3 loop: CASSLRSGTGGATEAFF. The CDR3 nucleotides read TGTGCCAGCAGCTTGCGGAGTGGGACAGGGGGCGCCACTGAAGCTTTCTTT.

This sequence joins TRBV5-8 and TRBJ1-3; 9 nucleotides line up with TRBD1. Germline loops: CDR1 SGHTS, CDR2 YDEGEE. The junction had 6 bases not matched to a gene; V was cut back by 2 bases and J by 3 bases. The CDR3 runs to 16 residues. The CDR3 sequence: CASSLGTGMLGNTIYF. The CDR3 coding sequence is TGTGCCAGCAGCTTAGGGACAGGGATGCTTGGAAACACCATATATTTT.

In its sample, this clone was seen once. The genes are TRBV6-5 and TRBJ2-1, with 7 bases that match TRBD2. Looked up from germline, CDR1 is MNHEY and CDR2 is SVGAGI. The CDR3 is 13 amino acids. With 8 bases clipped from V and 4 bases from J, the junction kept 5 bases outside the gene matches. CDR3: CASDGGNYNEQFF. CDR3 coding DNA: TGTGCCAGCGACGGGGGGAATTACAATGAGCAGTTCTTC.

V and J are TRBV18 and TRBJ1-4; no clear D. This CDR3 comprises 15 residues. CDR1 is KGHSH and CDR2 is LQKENI in the germline V gene. The V gene lost 2 bases and the J gene lost 0 bases, with 7 bases spanning the gap. As DNA, the CDR3 is TGTGCCAGCTCACCAGGCCCTGCAACTAATGAAAAACTGTTTTTT. Amino acids: CASSPGPATNEKLFF.

This clone was seen a handful of times. The genes are TRBV12-1 and TRBJ2-3; the D call in the table, TRBD2, was not verified against the DNA. TRBV12-1 is labeled a pseudogene. This CDR3 is 16 amino acids long. The CDR3 region is CASTSWTSHDTDTQYF. The CDR3 DNA reads TGTGCCAGCACTTCCTGGACTAGCCATGACACAGATACGCAGTATTTT.

CDR3 amino acids: CASSLAHRTGMNTEAFF. The CDR3 coding sequence is TGCGCCAGCAGCTTGGCTCACAGGACAGGAATGAACACTGAAGCTTTCTTT. This chain joins TRBV5-1 and TRBJ1-1, with 7 nucleotides matching TRBD1. The CDR3 consists of 17 residues. Germline V gives CDR1 SGHRS, CDR2 YFSETQ. V shed 0 bases, J shed 0 bases, and the junction held 8 bases outside the gene matches.

About this clone itself: Other DNA sequences in the sample encode the same CDR3. This chain joins TRBV9 and TRBJ2-7; D is perhaps TRBD1 (7 bases). This CDR3 has 15 amino acids. Trimming took 3 bases from V and 1 from J, leaving 14 bases between them. The germline V gene encodes CDR1 SGDLS and CDR2 YYNGEE. CDR3 nucleotide sequence: TGTGCCAGCAGCGCCGGAGGGGACAGTTCCTACGAGCAGTACTTC. It yields the protein CASSAGGDSSYEQYF. The complete variable domain, with remaining parts taken from reference TRBV9 and TRBJ2-7, reads DSGVTQTPKHLITATGQRVTLRCSPRSGDLSVYWYQQSLDQGLQFLIQYYNGEERAKGNILERFSAQQFPDLHSELNLSSLELGDSALYFCASSAGGDSSYEQYFGPGTRLTVT.

The chain joins TRBV5-6 to TRBJ2-5, with D unclear. The V and J ends lost 4 bases and 0 bases respectively, with 10 bases between them. CDR3 length: 14 amino acids. Germline V lookup: CDR1 SGHDT, CDR2 YYEEEE. The CDR3 is CASSLTQYQETQYF. The CDR3 DNA reads as TGTGCCAGCAGCCTGACACAGTACCAAGAGACCCAGTACTTC. The full variable domain, completed using reference TRBV5-6 and TRBJ2-5, is DAGVTQSPTHLIKTRGQQVTLRCSPKSGHDTVSWYQQALGQGPQFIFQYYEEEERQRGNFPDRFSGHQFPNYSSELNVNALLLGDSALYLCASSLTQYQETQYFGPGTRLLVL.

The count of this clone is one. This chain links TRBV7-9 with TRBJ2-7; 7 nucleotides align to TRBD1. The CDR3 is made up of 14 amino acids. J was trimmed by 6 bases and V by 5 bases; bases with no gene match: 10. Germline V gives CDR1 SEHNR, CDR2 FQNEAQ (reference sequence). This chain's CDR3 is CASSRGQGEREQYF. As DNA, the CDR3 is TGTGCCAGCAGCCGCGGGCAGGGGGAGCGCGAGCAGTACTTC.

The V gene is TRBV27, the J gene TRBJ1-2; TRBD1 matches 9 bases. Germline assignment: CDR1 MNHEY and CDR2 SMNVEV (reference sequence). The CDR3 has 12 residues. V shed 5 bases and J 8 bases; nucleotides not matched to a gene: 3. The CDR3 is CASSTGGMGYTF. CDR3 sequence (DNA): TGTGCCAGCAGTACAGGGGGCATGGGCTACACCTTC.

The V and J genes are TRBV27 and TRBJ2-1; no firm D call. The CDR3 runs 15 residues. Germline CDR1 and CDR2: MNHEY and SMNVEV (reference sequence). V was pared by 3 bases and J by 0 bases, with 9 bases between. In DNA form, the CDR3 reads TGTGCCAGCAGTTTTGTCCCGAGCTCCTACAATGAGCAGTTCTTC. It specifies CASSFVPSSYNEQFF.

The sample holds a few counts of this clone. The rearrangement uses TRBV6-5 and TRBJ1-2, with a weak D call TRBD1 (6 bases). CDR1 and CDR2 (germline): MNHEY, SVGAGI. The CDR3 totals 14 residues. Trimming cost V 7 bases and J 8 bases, with 20 bases left between them. The DNA of the CDR3 is TGTGCCAGCAACTCCCTCGGTGGGGGCTGGGGCTACACCTTC. It encodes CASNSLGGGWGYTF.

The V call is TRBV6-5, the J call TRBJ2-7; D unclear. This CDR3 contains 14 residues. Trimming took off 6 bases at V and 0 bases at J, with 12 bases between the two ends. Germline V gene sequence: CDR1 MNHEY, CDR2 SVGAGI. The CDR3 here is CASSLYDTSYEQYF. The CDR3 DNA follows: TGTGCCAGCAGCCTTTACGACACCTCCTACGAGCAGTACTTC.

This clone was found a few times. The genes are TRBV4-2 and TRBJ2-7, with D possibly being TRBD1 (6 bases). V was trimmed by 1 base and J by 3 bases, leaving 13 bases between them. Germline V gives CDR1 LGHNA, CDR2 YNFKEQ. This CDR3 has 15 residues. CDR3 loop: CASSQGLTGNYEQYF. For the CDR3, the DNA is TGTGCCAGCAGCCAAGGGTTGACAGGAAACTACGAGCAGTACTTC.

The rearrangement joins TRBV4-1 to TRBJ1-6, with D possibly matching TRBD1 (6 bases). The CDR3 runs 17 residues. Deletions cut 3 bases from V and 8 bases from J, with 20 bases between. Germline V gene data show CDR1 as MGHRA and CDR2 as YSYEKL. DNA for the CDR3: TGCGCCAGCAGCCAGGGACCCTGGACAGTGGGGGATTCACCCCTCCACTTT. Encoded protein: CASSQGPWTVGDSPLHF.

The V and J genes are TRBV6-6 and TRBJ1-1, with a possible D match to TRBD1 (6 bases). V lost 5 bases and J lost 1, with 20 bases in between. Germline CDR1 MNHNY, CDR2 SVGAGI (reference sequence). The CDR3 is 17 amino acids. DNA for the CDR3: TGTGCCAGCAGTCGTGGCTTGGGGGCAGCTACGAACACTGAAGCTTTCTTT. Translated, it gives CASSRGLGAATNTEAFF.

Only one count was recorded for this clone. The chain carries TRBV6-2 or TRBV6-3 and TRBJ2-7; 15 positions agree with TRBD2. CDR3 length: 16 amino acids. V was clipped by 4 bases and J by 5 bases; unmatched bases: 6. CDR1 and CDR2 from the germline V gene are MNHEY and SVGEGT. The CDR3 region has the DNA TGTGCCAGCAGTTCCGGGACTAGCGGGGGGAGGAACGAGCAGTACTTC. Its protein product is CASSSGTSGGRNEQYF.